The 21 T cell receptor beta chains below were found in one sample sequenced in a study of T-cell reconstitution after alpha-beta-depleted transplantation in children. A TCRbeta library incorporating unique molecular identifiers was prepared. MiXCR was run by TCRdb on the PCR reads, yielding one entry per CDR3 protein. The profile covers about 440,000 distinct CDR3 sequences, with around 46% appearing a single time and 25% to 30% taken by the ten largest. The sequences come from PBMCs, collected before TCRalphabeta/CD19-depleted stem cell transplant. These receptors came from a girl aged 2 to 9 with aplastic anemia, due to receive a stem cell transplant.

This clonotype was counted a single time. This chain connects TRBV20-1 to TRBJ2-7, with a tentative D call TRBD2 (5 bases). This CDR3 is built from 14 residues. Germline V gene lookup returns CDR1 DFQATT and CDR2 SNEGSKA (reference sequence). Between the trimmed V and J ends, which lost 6 bases and 0 bases, there was a span of 15 bases. DNA of the CDR3: TGCAGTGCCCGGAGGACTCAGAGCTCCTACGAGCAGTACTTC. Amino acid sequence: CSARRTQSSYEQYF.

This clonotype has only a few counts. This chain connects TRBV12-3 or TRBV12-4 to TRBJ2-7; 12 bases line up with TRBD2. This CDR3 contains 16 residues. Trimming removed 3 bases from V and 4 bases from J; junction bases left unmatched: 7. The CDR3 DNA follows: TGTGCCAGCAGTTTTTCGACTAGCGGGAGTAGGTACGAGCAGTACTTC. Amino acid sequence: CASSFSTSGSRYEQYF.

The CDR3 region has the DNA TGTGCCAGCAGTGGGGGGCGCGGCTATGGCTACACCTTC. It specifies CASSGGRGYGYTF. J is TRBJ1-2 and V is TRBV12-3 or TRBV12-4; D might be TRBD1 (6 bases). The CDR3 is made up of 13 amino acids. The V end lost 5 bases, the J end lost 4 bases, and 11 bases lay between the germline ends.

The chain employs TRBV20-1 and TRBJ2-3; 7 bases match TRBD2. J lost 5 bases, V lost 3 bases, and 8 bases had no gene match. The CDR3 has 14 amino acids. The germline V gene encodes CDR1 DFQATT and CDR2 SNEGSKA (reference sequence). The CDR3 loop reads CSARSGNGGDTQYF. CDR3 sequence (DNA): TGCAGTGCTAGGAGCGGGAACGGGGGAGATACGCAGTATTTT.

The chain links TRBV4-1 to TRBJ2-1; D gene uncertain. Germline lookup yields CDR1 MGHRA and CDR2 YSYEKL. V was pared by 0 bases and J by 1 base, with 16 bases between. This CDR3 has 18 amino acids. The CDR3 sequence is CASSQDSGANPSYNEQFF. CDR3 bases: TGCGCCAGCAGCCAAGATTCAGGAGCGAACCCGTCCTACAATGAGCAGTTCTTC.

This chain connects TRBV5-1 to TRBJ2-3, with a tentative D call TRBD1 (5 bases). Between the trimmed V and J ends, which lost 0 bases and 3 bases, there was a span of 11 bases. The CDR3 contains 15 residues. The germline gives CDR1 SGHRS, CDR2 YFSETQ. This CDR3 is CASSLETERTDTQYF. The CDR3 DNA reads TGCGCCAGCAGCTTGGAGACAGAGAGAACAGATACGCAGTATTTT. Full variable domain (missing parts from reference TRBV5-1 and TRBJ2-3): KAGVTQTPRYLIKTRGQQVTLSCSPISGHRSVSWYQQTPGQGLQFLFEYFSETQRNKGNFPGRFSGRQFSNSRSEMNVSTLELGDSALYLCASSLETERTDTQYFGPGTRLTVL.

The chain is built from TRBV11-2 and TRBJ1-2; TRBD1 is a possible D gene (5 bases). The germline V gene encodes CDR1 SGHAT and CDR2 FQNNGV. V was shortened by 5 bases and J by 2 bases, with 12 bases between the two germline ends. This CDR3 contains 14 residues. CDR3 sequence (DNA): TGTGCCAGCAGCGTTTCCGGGACCAACTATGGCTACACCTTC. Protein product: CASSVSGTNYGYTF.

In its sample, this clonotype was seen a few times. V and J are TRBV7-9 and TRBJ1-5; 9 bases fit TRBD1. Per the germline V gene, CDR1 is SEHNR and CDR2 is FQNEAQ (reference sequence). With V trimmed by 2 bases and J by 9 bases, 11 bases remained unmatched. The CDR3 is made up of 16 amino acids. CDR3 in DNA: TGTGCCAGCAGCTTATCGGGGACAGGGACATCAACGCCCCAGCATTTT. It yields the protein CASSLSGTGTSTPQHF.

The rearrangement links TRBV30 to TRBJ2-7, with D perhaps matching TRBD2 (6 bases). V was trimmed by 5 bases and J by 4 bases, leaving 21 bases between them. CDR3 length: 15 amino acids. Per the germline V gene, CDR1 is GTSNPN and CDR2 is SVGIG (reference sequence). CDR3 loop: CAWAGGLRSSYEQYF. In DNA form, the CDR3 reads TGTGCCTGGGCTGGGGGACTCCGCTCCTCATACGAGCAGTACTTC.

The chain joins TRBV28 to TRBJ2-2; 7 bases align to TRBD2. The CDR3 totals 16 residues. In germline, CDR1 is MDHEN, CDR2 SYDVKM. V lost 3 bases, J lost 1 base, and 5 bases stayed unmatched. As DNA, the CDR3 is TGTGCCAGCAGTTTGCGGGCGGGAGTGAACACCGGGGAGCTGTTTTTT. Translating it yields CASSLRAGVNTGELFF.

There are a few counts of this clonotype. The chain carries TRBV6-1 and TRBJ1-3; a possible D gene is TRBD1 (6 bases). Trimming took 6 bases from V and 5 from J, leaving 17 bases between them. The CDR3 length is 15 residues. CDR1 is MNHNS and CDR2 is SASEGT in the germline V gene. The CDR3 DNA is TGTGCCAGCAGCATGGACCGAGGGGGACGAAACACCATATATTTT. Its translation: CASSMDRGGRNTIYF.

The genes are TRBV29-1 and TRBJ2-3; perhaps D is TRBD1 or TRBD2 (5 bases each). V was clipped by 3 bases and J by 0 bases, with 7 bases between them. Germline V gene sequence: CDR1 SQVTM, CDR2 ANQGSEA. This CDR3 contains 13 residues. This chain's CDR3 is CSVEGPSTDTQYF. Here the CDR3 DNA reads TGCAGCGTTGAGGGACCTAGCACAGATACGCAGTATTTT.

Ten or more counts support this clonotype. V usage is TRBV7-2 and J usage is TRBJ2-6, with a weak D call TRBD2 (6 bases). Trimming left V 1 base short and J 2 bases short, with 12 bases between. Germline CDR1 SGHTA, CDR2 FQGNSA. This CDR3 has 17 amino acids. The CDR3 DNA sequence: TGTGCCAGCAGCTTAGTAGGTAGCGGAACTGGGGCCAACGTCCTGACTTTC. It translates to CASSLVGSGTGANVLTF.

There are many counts of this clonotype. This chain connects TRBV10-3 to TRBJ2-1; 7 bases are a match to TRBD2. The V gene end was trimmed by 6 bases and the J gene end by 0 bases; junction bases not matched to a gene: 8. Germline assignment: CDR1 ENHRY and CDR2 SYGVKD. The CDR3 length is 16 residues. DNA of the CDR3: TGTGCCATCAGAGGGCAGCGGGGTAGCTCCTACAATGAGCAGTTCTTC. Encoded protein: CAIRGQRGSSYNEQFF.

Ten or more counts support this clonotype. This rearrangement joins TRBV7-3 to TRBJ2-1; D is uncertain. V was cut by 5 bases and J by 10 bases, with 18 bases left in between. CDR3 size: 14 residues. Germline V gives CDR1 SGHTA, CDR2 FQGTGA. The CDR3 loop reads CASSMTYTSPEQFF. The CDR3, as DNA: TGTGCCAGCAGCATGACCTATACTTCGCCCGAGCAGTTCTTC.

This clonotype has just a few counts. The rearrangement joins TRBV6-2 or TRBV6-3 to TRBJ2-5; TRBD1 or TRBD2 may be the D gene (5 bases each). CDR1 is MNHEY, CDR2 SVGEGT, per germline. V lost 5 bases, J lost 0 bases, and 10 bases lay in between. There are 14 residues in the CDR3. Here the CDR3 reads CASSAGANQETQYF. The CDR3 DNA sequence: TGTGCCAGCAGTGCCGGGGCGAACCAAGAGACCCAGTACTTC.

Only a few counts were recorded for this clonotype. The chain carries TRBV20-1 and TRBJ2-7; 12 nucleotides line up with TRBD2. The CDR3 totals 15 residues. Germline V gives CDR1 DFQATT, CDR2 SNEGSKA (reference sequence). With 5 bases clipped from V and 1 base from J, the junction kept 6 bases outside the gene matches. CDR3 in amino acids: CSAPWTSGTSYEQYF. As DNA, the CDR3 is TGCAGTGCTCCTTGGACTAGCGGGACGTCCTACGAGCAGTACTTC.

The chain combines TRBV12-3 or TRBV12-4 with TRBJ1-1, with unresolved D. Deletions cut 3 bases from V and 1 base from J, with 18 bases between. CDR3 length equals 17 residues. Here the CDR3 DNA reads TGTGCCAGCAGTTTCCCGCCGGTGATGAGTGCGAACACTGAAGCTTTCTTT. Its translation: CASSFPPVMSANTEAFF.

The chain recombines TRBV5-1 with TRBJ1-1; 7 bases align to TRBD1. Unmatched junction bases numbered 8, after V lost 3 bases and J lost 0 bases. The germline V gene encodes CDR1 SGHRS and CDR2 YFSETQ. CDR3 length: 16 residues. The CDR3 DNA sequence: TGCGCCAGCAGCTCTGGACAGGTCCTAATGAACACTGAAGCTTTCTTT. Translation gives CASSSGQVLMNTEAFF. The whole variable domain, remainder taken from reference TRBV5-1 and TRBJ1-1, is KAGVTQTPRYLIKTRGQQVTLSCSPISGHRSVSWYQQTPGQGLQFLFEYFSETQRNKGNFPGRFSGRQFSNSRSEMNVSTLELGDSALYLCASSSGQVLMNTEAFFGQGTRLTVV.

The V and J genes are TRBV27 and TRBJ2-5; D gene uncertain. Trimming took off 6 bases at V and 4 bases at J, with 12 bases between the two ends. CDR3 length: 13 amino acids. CDR1 and CDR2 (germline): MNHEY, SMNVEV (reference sequence). Written as DNA, the CDR3 is TGTGCCAGCAGGGCCCCGGACCTAGAGACCCAGTACTTC. Amino acids: CASRAPDLETQYF.

The chain joins TRBV5-1 to TRBJ1-6, with 9 bases identical to TRBD1. The CDR3 runs to 14 residues. Trimming removed 0 bases from V and 10 bases from J; junction bases left unmatched: 2. Germline V gene sequence: CDR1 SGHRS, CDR2 YFSETQ. The chain's CDR3 is CASSLEQGASPLHF. For the CDR3, the DNA is TGCGCCAGCAGCTTGGAACAGGGGGCATCACCCCTCCACTTT.